These 5 T cell receptor beta chains originate from one sample sequenced in a study of T-cell reconstitution after alpha-beta-depleted transplantation in children. Preparing the TCRbeta library involved the use of unique molecular identifiers. MiXCR, applied by TCRdb to the PCR reads, yields one record per CDR3 protein. The sample has roughly 400,000 distinct CDR3 sequences; around two fifths are singletons. This material consisted of PBMCs, taken before TCRalphabeta/CD19-depleted stem cell transplant. Receptors were obtained from a girl aged 2-10 years with aplastic anemia, due to receive a stem cell transplant.

This clonotype came up a few times. CDR3 nucleotides: TGTGCCAGTAGCGGGGGAAGTCAGCCCCAGCATTTT. As protein: CASSGGSQPQHF. The J gene is TRBJ1-5, the V gene TRBV19; D may be TRBD1 (5 bases). From germline, CDR1 is LNHDA and CDR2 SQIVND (reference sequence). V was clipped by 6 bases and J by 6 bases, with 9 bases between them. The CDR3 length is 12 residues.

The chain links TRBV20-1 to TRBJ2-3; TRBD2 aligns across 13 bases. V was pared by 4 bases and J by 2 bases, with 9 bases of the junction left unmatched. The CDR3 loop spans 17 amino acids. Germline loops: CDR1 DFQATT, CDR2 SNEGSKA (reference sequence). The CDR3 DNA sequence: TGCAGTGCTACCCGGACTAGCGGGGGAGGGGACACAGATACGCAGTATTTT. Translation gives CSATRTSGGGDTDTQYF.

Written as DNA, the CDR3 is TGTGCCAGCAGCTTAGCGTCGGGTTCTCGGTACGAGCAGTACTTC. It specifies CASSLASGSRYEQYF. The V and J genes are TRBV7-6 and TRBJ2-7, with D hard to call. The CDR3 has 15 residues. Trimming shortened V by 0 bases and J by 4 bases, and 13 bases separated the two germline ends. CDR1 is SGHVS, CDR2 FNYEAQ, per germline.

The chain couples TRBV15 to TRBJ2-5; perhaps D is TRBD1 or TRBD2 (5 bases each). Deletions cut 3 bases from V and 2 bases from J, with 10 bases between. The CDR3 length is 14 residues. Germline CDR1 LNHNV, CDR2 YYDKDF (reference sequence). CDR3 coding DNA: TGTGCCACCAGCAGGGGACGGCTTCAAGAGACCCAGTACTTC. Amino acid sequence: CATSRGRLQETQYF.

This clonotype has only a few counts. This chain links TRBV28 with TRBJ1-1, with D perhaps matching TRBD1 (6 bases). The V gene lost 6 bases and the J gene lost 6 bases, with 14 bases spanning the gap. CDR1 is MDHEN, CDR2 SYDVKM, per germline. This CDR3 has 13 amino acids. The CDR3 region is CASRTTGFAEAFF. The CDR3 region has the DNA TGTGCCAGCAGGACTACAGGGTTCGCTGAAGCTTTCTTT.